This TCR beta chain comes out of a study of cytomegalovirus exposure and HLA in healthy donors. In germline, CDR1 is KGHSH, CDR2 LQKENI. With V trimmed by 0 bases and J by 7 bases, 2 bases remained unmatched. The CDR3 has 14 residues. Primers included in the PCR were 60 Vbeta and 13 Jbeta primers. Method: immunoSEQ multiplex PCR; TCRdb's copy keeps in-frame clones and lacks some. Of some 190,000 clones detected, around 80% appear once; the ten largest clones hold approximately 2%. This sequence was found in a woman in her thirties in good health and CMV-seronegative. The J gene is TRBJ2-1, the V gene TRBV18; 8 positions agree with TRBD1. Sequencing used PBMCs. CDR3 sequence reads: CASSPPGQDNEQFF. CDR3 DNA sequence: TGTGCCAGCTCACCACCGGGACAGGATAATGAGCAGTTCTTC. Based on the CDR3 plus reference TRBV18 and TRBJ2-1, the full variable domain is NAGVMQNPRHLVRRRGQEARLRCSPMKGHSHVYWYRQLPEEGLKFMVYLQKENIIDESGMPKERFSAEFPKEGPSILRIQQVVRGDSAAYFCASSPPGQDNEQFFGPGTRLTVL.